A selection of T cell receptor beta chains follows, all from one sample in a study of blood T cells in healthy people across ages. Using its own MiXCR run on the 5' RACE reads, TCRdb lists one record per CDR3 protein. Here the sample spans hundreds of thousands of distinct CDR3 sequences, about 55% being singletons. The material sequenced was blood. These receptors came from an elderly man in good health. The CDR3 runs from the conserved cysteine through the conserved F or W. Each record gives: CDR3 length, clone size, J gene, V gene, D gene, CDR3 protein, CDR3 DNA. D genes are given only for firm matches. Size is stated for part of the rows, as once, few or many counts, or as a class when the clone is expanded.

length: 13; size: -; J: TRBJ1-6; V: TRBV10-2; D: -; CDR3: CASGGTANSPLHF; DNA: TGCGCCAGCGGCGGGACGGCCAATTCACCCCTCCACTTT
length: 15; size: few; J: TRBJ2-7; V: TRBV21-1; D: -; CDR3: CACHQGRTSGYEQYF; DNA: TGTGCCTGCCATCAGGGACGGACTAGCGGGTACGAGCAGTACTTC
length: 18; size: -; J: TRBJ1-6; V: TRBV5-1; D: TRBD1; CDR3: CASGLGEQGRTWNSPLHF; DNA: TGCGCCAGCGGCTTGGGGGAACAGGGGAGAACTTGGAATTCGCCCCTCCACTTT
length: 13; size: few; J: TRBJ2-7; V: TRBV5-1; D: TRBD1; CDR3: CASSVGQGAQQYF; DNA: TGCGCCAGCAGCGTGGGACAGGGGGCCCAGCAGTACTTC
length: 14; size: few; J: TRBJ2-1; V: TRBV24-1; D: -; CDR3: CATSDMGSSNEQFF; DNA: TGTGCCACCAGTGATATGGGCAGCAGCAATGAGCAGTTCTTC
length: 14; size: -; J: TRBJ2-5; V: TRBV12-3/TRBV12-4; D: TRBD2; CDR3: CASSFQGVGGEQYF; DNA: TGTGCCAGCAGTTTCCAGGGAGTGGGAGGGGAGCAGTACTTC
length: 12; size: -; J: TRBJ1-1; V: TRBV29-1; D: -; CDR3: CSVEASDTEAFF; DNA: TGCAGCGTTGAAGCGTCAGACACTGAAGCTTTCTTT
length: 15; size: once; J: TRBJ2-1; V: TRBV20-1; D: TRBD2; CDR3: CSAKTARAGPNEQFF; DNA: TGCAGTGCCAAAACGGCGCGAGCGGGACCCAATGAGCAGTTCTTC
length: 18; size: few; J: TRBJ2-3; V: TRBV5-1; D: TRBD2; CDR3: CASRAWSGLADYIDTQYF; DNA: TGCGCCAGCAGGGCGTGGTCCGGACTAGCGGACTACATAGATACGCAGTATTTT
length: 17; size: few; J: TRBJ2-5; V: TRBV7-9; D: TRBD2; CDR3: CASSPRGLAGVSETQYF; DNA: TGTGCCAGCAGCCCACGGGGACTAGCGGGAGTTTCGGAGACCCAGTACTTC
length: 14; size: -; J: TRBJ2-4; V: TRBV29-1; D: TRBD2; CDR3: CSVGGGLTKNIQYF; DNA: TGCAGCGTGGGGGGGGGACTAACCAAAAACATTCAGTACTTC
length: 15; size: -; J: TRBJ1-1; V: TRBV12-3/TRBV12-4; D: -; CDR3: CASRPRDFSTTEAFF; DNA: TGTGCCAGCAGGCCGCGGGACTTTTCGACCACTGAAGCTTTCTTT
length: 15; size: -; J: TRBJ2-7; V: TRBV7-3; D: TRBD2; CDR3: CASSLMGGAYDEQYF; DNA: TGTGCCAGCAGCTTAATGGGAGGGGCCTACGATGAGCAGTACTTC
length: 14; size: -; J: TRBJ2-7; V: TRBV20-1; D: -; CDR3: CSARLAEKTYEQYF; DNA: TGCAGTGCCCGCCTGGCGGAGAAAACCTACGAGCAGTACTTC
length: 13; size: few; J: TRBJ2-7; V: TRBV5-1; D: -; CDR3: CASSLEATYEQYF; DNA: TGCGCCAGCAGCTTGGAAGCCACCTACGAGCAGTACTTC
length: 17; size: -; J: TRBJ2-1; V: TRBV20-1; D: TRBD1; CDR3: CSARSRTGGFSYNEQFF; DNA: TGCAGTGCTAGATCCCGGACAGGGGGGTTTTCCTACAATGAGCAGTTCTTC
length: 13; size: few; J: TRBJ2-7; V: TRBV6-2/TRBV6-3; D: TRBD2; CDR3: CASSYGLAYEQYF; DNA: TGTGCCAGCAGTTACGGACTAGCCTACGAGCAGTACTTC
length: 12; size: few; J: TRBJ1-1; V: TRBV12-3/TRBV12-4; D: -; CDR3: CASSRPRSEAFF; DNA: TGTGCCAGCAGTCGGCCCCGGTCTGAAGCTTTCTTT
length: 13; size: -; J: TRBJ2-7; V: TRBV3-1; D: -; CDR3: CASSDSPSYEQYF; DNA: TGTGCCAGCAGTGACAGCCCTTCCTACGAGCAGTACTTC
length: 12; size: few; J: TRBJ1-1; V: TRBV20-1; D: -; CDR3: CSATTGNTEAFF; DNA: TGCAGTGCCACGACGGGGAACACTGAAGCTTTCTTT
length: 14; size: -; J: TRBJ2-7; V: TRBV20-1; D: TRBD2; CDR3: CSASRGLASYEQYF; DNA: TGCAGTGCTAGTAGGGGACTAGCGTCGTACGAGCAGTACTTC
length: 15; size: few; J: TRBJ2-3; V: TRBV28; D: -; CDR3: CASSPPLGAHRYAYF; DNA: TGTGCCAGCAGTCCCCCCCTCGGAGCGCACAGATACGCGTATTTT
length: 15; size: -; J: TRBJ2-7; V: TRBV7-9; D: -; CDR3: CASSFVVGGSYEQYF; DNA: TGTGCCAGCAGCTTCGTCGTGGGAGGTTCCTACGAGCAGTACTTC
length: 15; size: -; J: TRBJ1-2; V: TRBV18; D: -; CDR3: CASFTPSATVYGYTF; DNA: TGTGCCAGCTTCACCCCTTCCGCGACCGTCTATGGCTACACCTTC
length: 12; size: -; J: TRBJ2-7; V: TRBV20-1; D: -; CDR3: CSARGPDYEQYF; DNA: TGCAGTGCTAGAGGGCCAGATTACGAGCAGTACTTC
length: 16; size: -; J: TRBJ1-5; V: TRBV21-1; D: -; CDR3: CASRVGQPTLNQPQHF; DNA: TGTGCCAGCAGGGTGGGACAGCCAACTTTAAATCAGCCCCAGCATTTT
length: 12; size: many; J: TRBJ2-7; V: TRBV29-1; D: -; CDR3: CSGGRDTYEQYF; DNA: TGCAGCGGTGGGAGGGACACCTACGAGCAGTACTTC
length: 13; size: -; J: TRBJ1-2; V: TRBV20-1; D: TRBD1; CDR3: CSARTTGWEGYTF; DNA: TGCAGTGCTAGAACGACAGGGTGGGAGGGCTACACCTTC
length: 16; size: -; J: TRBJ1-3; V: TRBV5-1; D: -; CDR3: CASSLWQLRSGNTIYF; DNA: TGCGCCAGCAGCTTGTGGCAGCTCCGCTCTGGAAACACCATATATTTT
length: 11; size: -; J: TRBJ2-7; V: TRBV29-1; D: -; CDR3: CSVTGPNEQYF; DNA: TGCAGCGTTACAGGTCCCAATGAGCAGTACTTC
length: 13; size: once; J: TRBJ1-2; V: TRBV6-2/TRBV6-3; D: -; CDR3: CASSYFGARGYTF; DNA: TGTGCCAGCAGTTACTTCGGGGCGCGTGGCTACACCTTC
length: 15; size: few; J: TRBJ2-3; V: TRBV3-1; D: TRBD2; CDR3: CASALAGEGTDTQYF; DNA: TGTGCCAGCGCGCTAGCGGGAGAGGGCACAGATACGCAGTATTTT
length: 17; size: few; J: TRBJ2-3; V: TRBV13; D: -; CDR3: CASSLGVEPFSTDTQYF; DNA: TGTGCCAGCAGCTTAGGGGTAGAACCCTTTAGCACAGATACGCAGTATTTT
length: 15; size: few; J: TRBJ2-6; V: TRBV9; D: -; CDR3: CASSVAGSAFNVLTF; DNA: TGTGCCAGCAGCGTAGCCGGGTCCGCATTCAACGTCCTGACTTTC
length: 14; size: -; J: TRBJ2-1; V: TRBV5-8; D: -; CDR3: CASSLVRRSDEQFF; DNA: TGTGCCAGCAGCTTGGTTCGCCGTAGCGATGAGCAGTTCTTC
length: 15; size: -; J: TRBJ2-1; V: TRBV5-1; D: TRBD2; CDR3: CASSFSGRTYNEQFF; DNA: TGCGCCAGCAGCTTTAGCGGGAGGACTTACAATGAGCAGTTCTTC
length: 13; size: -; J: TRBJ2-5; V: TRBV5-1; D: TRBD1; CDR3: CASGPQGAETQYF; DNA: TGCGCCAGCGGCCCCCAGGGGGCCGAGACCCAGTACTTC
length: 19; size: -; J: TRBJ2-3; V: TRBV15; D: TRBD2; CDR3: CATSRDVASGRTHTDTQYF; DNA: TGTGCCACCAGCAGAGATGTGGCTAGCGGGAGGACGCACACAGATACGCAGTATTTT
length: 16; size: -; J: TRBJ2-1; V: TRBV6-2/TRBV6-3; D: TRBD1; CDR3: CAAKGAGAASYNEQFF; DNA: TGTGCCGCGAAGGGGGCCGGGGCGGCCTCCTACAATGAGCAGTTCTTC
length: 16; size: once; J: TRBJ2-7; V: TRBV21-1; D: -; CDR3: CASSKEYRLAGDLEYF; DNA: TGTGCCAGCAGCAAAGAGTATCGACTAGCGGGAGATCTCGAGTACTTC
length: 17; size: -; J: TRBJ1-1; V: TRBV2; D: TRBD1; CDR3: CASSLTGSRGMNTEAFF; DNA: TGTGCCAGCAGTTTGACAGGGTCCCGGGGCATGAACACTGAAGCTTTCTTT
length: 14; size: -; J: TRBJ2-5; V: TRBV14; D: TRBD2; CDR3: CASSWGLAEETQYF; DNA: TGTGCCAGCAGCTGGGGACTAGCGGAAGAGACCCAGTACTTC
length: 15; size: -; J: TRBJ2-7; V: TRBV5-1; D: -; CDR3: CASSFSAGVIYEQYF; DNA: TGCGCCAGCAGCTTTTCGGCGGGCGTCATCTACGAGCAGTACTTC
length: 14; size: -; J: TRBJ2-1; V: TRBV7-3; D: -; CDR3: CASSLRVGANEQFF; DNA: TGTGCCAGCAGCTTAAGGGTGGGAGCGAATGAGCAGTTCTTC
length: 15; size: -; J: TRBJ1-1; V: TRBV4-2; D: TRBD1; CDR3: CASSQEDRGGTEAFF; DNA: TGTGCCAGCAGCCAAGAAGACAGGGGGGGCACTGAAGCTTTCTTT
length: 15; size: -; J: TRBJ2-1; V: TRBV7-9; D: TRBD1; CDR3: CASRGTGAIYNEQFF; DNA: TGTGCCAGCAGAGGGACAGGGGCCATTTACAATGAGCAGTTCTTC
length: 13; size: -; J: TRBJ2-1; V: TRBV9; D: -; CDR3: CASNLRADNEQFF; DNA: TGTGCCAGCAATTTGAGGGCAGACAATGAGCAGTTCTTC
length: 15; size: once; J: TRBJ1-4; V: TRBV6-6; D: TRBD1; CDR3: CASSQGQGGGEELFF; DNA: TGTGCCAGCAGCCAAGGCCAGGGGGGCGGAGAAGAACTGTTTTTT
length: 17; size: -; J: TRBJ2-1; V: TRBV7-6; D: TRBD2; CDR3: CASSLIGTSGRINEQFF; DNA: TGTGCCAGCAGCTTAATCGGTACTAGCGGGAGAATAAATGAGCAGTTCTTC
length: 14; size: many; J: TRBJ2-7; V: TRBV18; D: -; CDR3: CASSPPGRSYEQYF; DNA: TGTGCCAGCAGTCCCCCGGGACGCTCCTACGAGCAGTACTTC
length: 16; size: few; J: TRBJ2-5; V: TRBV9; D: -; CDR3: CASSVEAGSPGETQYF; DNA: TGTGCCAGCAGCGTAGAGGCGGGAAGTCCAGGAGAGACCCAGTACTTC
length: 15; size: -; J: TRBJ2-5; V: TRBV5-4; D: -; CDR3: CASSQGTLDQETQYF; DNA: TGTGCCAGCAGCCAGGGTACACTGGATCAAGAGACCCAGTACTTC
length: 14; size: -; J: TRBJ2-3; V: TRBV3-1; D: -; CDR3: CASSQDRVGRYAYF; DNA: TGTGCCAGCAGCCAAGATCGGGTTGGCAGATACGCGTATTTT
length: 15; size: once; J: TRBJ2-2; V: TRBV5-1; D: TRBD1; CDR3: CASSSWDRGTGELFF; DNA: TGCGCCAGCAGCTCCTGGGACAGGGGGACCGGGGAGCTGTTTTTT
length: 19; size: -; J: TRBJ1-4; V: TRBV6-1; D: -; CDR3: CASSPHNPGAGGLNEKLFF; DNA: TGTGCCAGCAGTCCCCATAACCCCGGGGCGGGTGGATTGAATGAAAAACTGTTTTTT
length: 13; size: -; J: TRBJ1-2; V: TRBV29-1; D: -; CDR3: CSVEDVGAYGYTF; DNA: TGCAGCGTTGAAGATGTCGGGGCCTATGGCTACACCTTC
length: 14; size: -; J: TRBJ2-3; V: TRBV6-6; D: -; CDR3: CASSHTGVGRDAYF; DNA: TGTGCCAGCAGTCATACGGGTGTGGGCAGAGACGCGTATTTT
length: 13; size: -; J: TRBJ1-2; V: TRBV29-1; D: -; CDR3: CSVAAITNYGYTF; DNA: TGCAGCGTTGCGGCCATTACTAACTATGGCTACACCTTC
length: 14; size: -; J: TRBJ2-1; V: TRBV7-2; D: -; CDR3: CAGSLDGSGNEQFF; DNA: TGTGCCGGCAGCTTAGACGGGAGTGGCAATGAGCAGTTCTTC
length: 16; size: -; J: TRBJ2-1; V: TRBV12-3/TRBV12-4; D: TRBD2; CDR3: CASSLALAGGYNEQFF; DNA: TGTGCCAGCAGTTTAGCGCTTGCGGGAGGTTATAATGAGCAGTTCTTC